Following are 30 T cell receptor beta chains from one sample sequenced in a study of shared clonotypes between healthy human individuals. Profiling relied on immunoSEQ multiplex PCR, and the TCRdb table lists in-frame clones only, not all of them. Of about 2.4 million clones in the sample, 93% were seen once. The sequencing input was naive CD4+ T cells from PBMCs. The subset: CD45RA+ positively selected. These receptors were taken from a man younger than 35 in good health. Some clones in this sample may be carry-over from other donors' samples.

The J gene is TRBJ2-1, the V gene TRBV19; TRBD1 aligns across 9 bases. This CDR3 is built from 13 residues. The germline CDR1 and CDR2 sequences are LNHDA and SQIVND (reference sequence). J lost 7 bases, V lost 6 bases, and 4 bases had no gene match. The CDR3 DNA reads TGTGCCAGTAGCCGGGACAGGGATAATGAGCAGTTCTTC. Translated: CASSRDRDNEQFF. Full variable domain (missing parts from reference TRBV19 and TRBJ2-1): DGGITQSPKYLFRKEGQNVTLSCEQNLNHDAMYWYRQDPGQGLRLIYYSQIVNDFQKGDIAEGYSVSREKKESFPLTVTSAQKNPTAFYLCASSRDRDNEQFFGPGTRLTVL.

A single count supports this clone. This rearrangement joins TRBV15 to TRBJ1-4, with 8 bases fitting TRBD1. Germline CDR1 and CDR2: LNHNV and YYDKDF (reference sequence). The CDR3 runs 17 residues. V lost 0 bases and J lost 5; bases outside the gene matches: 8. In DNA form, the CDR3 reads TGTGCCACCAGCAGAGACTACTCAGGGGGCAGGAATGAAAAACTGTTTTTT. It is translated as CATSRDYSGGRNEKLFF. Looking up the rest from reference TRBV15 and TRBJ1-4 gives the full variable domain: DAMVIQNPRYQVTQFGKPVTLSCSQTLNHNVMYWYQQKSSQAPKLLFHYYDKDFNNEADTPDNFQSRRPNTSFCFLDIRSPGLGDTAMYLCATSRDYSGGRNEKLFFGSGTQLSVL.

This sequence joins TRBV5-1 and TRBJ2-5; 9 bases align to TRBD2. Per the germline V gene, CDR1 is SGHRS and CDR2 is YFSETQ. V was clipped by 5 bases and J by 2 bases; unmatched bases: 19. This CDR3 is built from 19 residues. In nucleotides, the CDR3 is TGCGCCAGCAGTTCGCCCTCCGTCGCTAGCGGGACCTTACAAGAGACCCAGTACTTC. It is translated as CASSSPSVASGTLQETQYF.

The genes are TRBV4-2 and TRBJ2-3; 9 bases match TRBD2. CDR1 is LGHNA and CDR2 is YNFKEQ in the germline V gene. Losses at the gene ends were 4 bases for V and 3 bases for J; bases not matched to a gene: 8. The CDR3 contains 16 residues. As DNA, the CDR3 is TGTGCCAGCAGCCCGCTACTTAGCGGGAGAACAGATACGCAGTATTTT. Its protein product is CASSPLLSGRTDTQYF.

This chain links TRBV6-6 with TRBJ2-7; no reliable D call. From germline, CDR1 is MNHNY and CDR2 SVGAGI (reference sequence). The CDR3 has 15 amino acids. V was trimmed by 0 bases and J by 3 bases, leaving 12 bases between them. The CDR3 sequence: CASSYSGGNFYEQYF. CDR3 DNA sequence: TGTGCCAGCAGTTACTCGGGTGGCAACTTCTACGAGCAGTACTTC.

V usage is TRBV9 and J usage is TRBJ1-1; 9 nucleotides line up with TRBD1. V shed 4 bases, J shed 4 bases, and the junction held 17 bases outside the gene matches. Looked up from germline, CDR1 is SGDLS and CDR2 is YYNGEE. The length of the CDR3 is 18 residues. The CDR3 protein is CASSRPNPGQGRGTEAFF. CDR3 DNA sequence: TGTGCCAGCAGCAGACCGAACCCGGGACAGGGTAGGGGCACTGAAGCTTTCTTT.

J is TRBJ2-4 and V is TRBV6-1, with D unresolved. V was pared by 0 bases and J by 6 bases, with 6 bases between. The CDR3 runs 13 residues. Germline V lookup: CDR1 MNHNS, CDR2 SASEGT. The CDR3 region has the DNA TGTGCCAGCAGTGAAGCTGCGAGAAACATTCAGTACTTC. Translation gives CASSEAARNIQYF.

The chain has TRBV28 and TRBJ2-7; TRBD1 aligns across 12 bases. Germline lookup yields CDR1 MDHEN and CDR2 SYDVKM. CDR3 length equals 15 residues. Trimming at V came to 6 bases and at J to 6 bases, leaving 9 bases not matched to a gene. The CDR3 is CASSIPGQGAAEQYF. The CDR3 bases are TGTGCCAGCAGCATTCCGGGACAGGGGGCCGCCGAGCAGTACTTC.

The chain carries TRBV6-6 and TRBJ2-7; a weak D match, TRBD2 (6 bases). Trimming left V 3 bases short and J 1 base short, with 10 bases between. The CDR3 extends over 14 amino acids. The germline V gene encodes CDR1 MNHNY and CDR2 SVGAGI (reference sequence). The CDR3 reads CASSYRAGSYEQYF. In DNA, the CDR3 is TGTGCCAGCAGTTATAGGGCGGGGTCCTACGAGCAGTACTTC.

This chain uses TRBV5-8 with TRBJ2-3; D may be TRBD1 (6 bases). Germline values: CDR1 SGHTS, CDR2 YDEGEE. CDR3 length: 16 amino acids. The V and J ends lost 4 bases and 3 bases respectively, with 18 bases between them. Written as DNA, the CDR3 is TGTGCCAGCAGCCAGCCACAGGGCTCTGGAACAGATACGCAGTATTTT. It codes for CASSQPQGSGTDTQYF.

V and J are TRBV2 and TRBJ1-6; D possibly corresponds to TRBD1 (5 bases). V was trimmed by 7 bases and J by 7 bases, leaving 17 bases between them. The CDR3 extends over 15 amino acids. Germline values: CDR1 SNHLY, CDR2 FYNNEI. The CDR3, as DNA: TGTGCCAGCACCGAGACAGCACTATCCAATTCACCCCTCCACTTT. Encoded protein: CASTETALSNSPLHF.

The CDR3 nucleotides are TGCGCCAGCAGTGAGTCGGGGGGCCCCTACAATGAGCAGTTCTTC. Its translation: CASSESGGPYNEQFF. J is TRBJ2-1 and V is TRBV10-2; either TRBD1 or TRBD2 may fit D (6 bases each). V was pared by 0 bases and J by 2 bases, with 8 bases between. Germline CDR1 and CDR2: WSHSY and SAAADI. The CDR3 sequence is 15 residues long.

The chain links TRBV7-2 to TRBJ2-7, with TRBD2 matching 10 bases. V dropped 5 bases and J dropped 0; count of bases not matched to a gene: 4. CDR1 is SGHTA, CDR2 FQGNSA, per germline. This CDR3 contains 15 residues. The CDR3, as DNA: TGTGCCAGCAGCCAGCGGGAGGGCCCCTCCTACGAGCAGTACTTC. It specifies CASSQREGPSYEQYF.

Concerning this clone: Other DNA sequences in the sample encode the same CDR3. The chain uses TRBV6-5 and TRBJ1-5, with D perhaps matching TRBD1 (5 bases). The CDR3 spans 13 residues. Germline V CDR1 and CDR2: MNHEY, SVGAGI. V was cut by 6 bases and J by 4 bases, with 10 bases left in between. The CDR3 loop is CASSSGGNQPQHF. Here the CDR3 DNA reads TGTGCCAGCAGCTCCGGGGGGAATCAGCCCCAGCATTTT.

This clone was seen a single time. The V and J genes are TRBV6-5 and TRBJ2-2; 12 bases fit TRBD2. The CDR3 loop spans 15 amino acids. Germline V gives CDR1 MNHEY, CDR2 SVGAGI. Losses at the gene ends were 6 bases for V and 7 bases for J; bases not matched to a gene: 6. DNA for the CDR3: TGTGCCAGCAGACCGCCGGGACTAGCGGGCGGGGAGCTGTTTTTT. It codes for CASRPPGLAGGELFF.

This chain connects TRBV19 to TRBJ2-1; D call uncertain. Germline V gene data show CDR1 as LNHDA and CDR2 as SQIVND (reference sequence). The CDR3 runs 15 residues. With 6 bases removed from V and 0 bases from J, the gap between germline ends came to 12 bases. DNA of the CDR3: TGTGCCAGTAGCCTTTTGGCCCACTCCTACAATGAGCAGTTCTTC. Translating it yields CASSLLAHSYNEQFF. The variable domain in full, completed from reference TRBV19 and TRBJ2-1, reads DGGITQSPKYLFRKEGQNVTLSCEQNLNHDAMYWYRQDPGQGLRLIYYSQIVNDFQKGDIAEGYSVSREKKESFPLTVTSAQKNPTAFYLCASSLLAHSYNEQFFGPGTRLTVL.

CDR3 sequence: CASSPRDRGLNEAFF. Written as DNA, the CDR3 is TGTGCCAGCAGCCCCCGGGACAGGGGGCTTAATGAAGCTTTCTTT. The J gene is TRBJ1-1, the V gene TRBV7-8; 12 nucleotides match TRBD1. This CDR3 spans 15 amino acids. Germline V CDR1 and CDR2: SGHVS, FQNEAQ. J lost 7 bases, V lost 5 bases, and 8 bases had no gene match.

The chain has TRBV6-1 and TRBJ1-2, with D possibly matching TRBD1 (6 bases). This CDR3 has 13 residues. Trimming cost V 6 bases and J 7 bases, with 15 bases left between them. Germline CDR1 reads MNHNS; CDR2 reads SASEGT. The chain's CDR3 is CASSYREVSGYTF. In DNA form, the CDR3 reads TGTGCCAGCAGCTACAGGGAGGTTAGTGGCTACACCTTC.

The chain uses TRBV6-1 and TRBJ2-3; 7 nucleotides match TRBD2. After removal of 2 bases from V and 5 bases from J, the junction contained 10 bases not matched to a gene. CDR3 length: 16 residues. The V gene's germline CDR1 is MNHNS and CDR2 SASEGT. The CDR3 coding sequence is TGTGCCAGCAGTGAATGGTCGGGAGGCCCTGGAGATACGCAGTATTTT. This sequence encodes CASSEWSGGPGDTQYF.

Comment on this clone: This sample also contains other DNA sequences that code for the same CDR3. In DNA, the CDR3 is TGCAGTGCAGTAGGGGGCAACACCATATATTTT. Translation gives CSAVGGNTIYF. The chain employs TRBV20-1 and TRBJ1-3, with 7 bases that match TRBD1. J gave up 7 bases and V 6 bases, and 3 bases lay outside the gene matches. The germline CDR1 and CDR2 sequences are DFQATT and SNEGSKA (reference sequence). There are 11 residues in the CDR3.

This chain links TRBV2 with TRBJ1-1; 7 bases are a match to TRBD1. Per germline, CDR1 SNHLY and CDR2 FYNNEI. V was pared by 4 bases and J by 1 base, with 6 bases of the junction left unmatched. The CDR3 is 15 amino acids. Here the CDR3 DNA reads TGTGCCAGCAGTGGTCCACAGGGGCCGAACACTGAAGCTTTCTTT. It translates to CASSGPQGPNTEAFF.

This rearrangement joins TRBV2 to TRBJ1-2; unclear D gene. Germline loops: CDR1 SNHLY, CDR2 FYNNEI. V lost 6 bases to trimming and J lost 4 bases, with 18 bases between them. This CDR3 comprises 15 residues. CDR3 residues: CASSARGGGGYGYTF. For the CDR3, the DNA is TGTGCCAGCAGCGCGCGGGGAGGAGGAGGCTATGGCTACACCTTC.

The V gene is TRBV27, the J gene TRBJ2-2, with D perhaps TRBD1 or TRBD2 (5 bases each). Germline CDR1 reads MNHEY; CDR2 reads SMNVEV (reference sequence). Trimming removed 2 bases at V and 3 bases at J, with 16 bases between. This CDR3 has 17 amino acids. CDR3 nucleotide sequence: TGTGCCAGCAGTTTAATTCTCGGGGCTCGAGACACCGGGGAGCTGTTTTTT. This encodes CASSLILGARDTGELFF.

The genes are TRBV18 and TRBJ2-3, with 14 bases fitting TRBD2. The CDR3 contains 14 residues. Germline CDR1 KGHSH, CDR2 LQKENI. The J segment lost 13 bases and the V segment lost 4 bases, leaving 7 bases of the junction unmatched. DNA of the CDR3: TGTGCCAGCTCACTCTCTGAGGGACTAGCGGGAGAGTATTTT. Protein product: CASSLSEGLAGEYF. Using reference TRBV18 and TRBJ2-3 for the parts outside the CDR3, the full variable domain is NAGVMQNPRHLVRRRGQEARLRCSPMKGHSHVYWYRQLPEEGLKFMVYLQKENIIDESGMPKERFSAEFPKEGPSILRIQQVVRGDSAAYFCASSLSEGLAGEYFGPGTRLTVL.

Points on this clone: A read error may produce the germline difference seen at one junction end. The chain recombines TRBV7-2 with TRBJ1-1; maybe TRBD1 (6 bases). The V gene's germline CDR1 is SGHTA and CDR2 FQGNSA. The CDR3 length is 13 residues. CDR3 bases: TGTGCCAGCAGCTTAGGCCTCCGGGACATGGGAGTCTTT. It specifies CASSLGLRDMGVF.

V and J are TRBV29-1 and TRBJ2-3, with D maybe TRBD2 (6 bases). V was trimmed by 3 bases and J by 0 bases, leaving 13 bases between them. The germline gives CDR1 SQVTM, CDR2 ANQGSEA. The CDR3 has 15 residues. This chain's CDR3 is CSVDRAGPSTDTQYF. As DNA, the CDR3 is TGCAGCGTTGATCGGGCGGGGCCGAGCACAGATACGCAGTATTTT.

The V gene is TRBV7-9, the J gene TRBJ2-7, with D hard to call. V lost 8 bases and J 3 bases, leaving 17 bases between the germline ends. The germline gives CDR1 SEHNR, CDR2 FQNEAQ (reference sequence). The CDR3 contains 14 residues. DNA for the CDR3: TGTGCCAGCGGTCCTGTGGGGTTTCGCTACGAGCAGTACTTC. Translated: CASGPVGFRYEQYF. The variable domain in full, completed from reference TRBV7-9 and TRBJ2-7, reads DTGVSQNPRHKITKRGQNVTFRCDPISEHNRLYWYRQTLGQGPEFLTYFQNEAQLEKSRLLSDRFSAERPKGSFSTLEIQRTEQGDSAMYLCASGPVGFRYEQYFGPGTRLTVT.

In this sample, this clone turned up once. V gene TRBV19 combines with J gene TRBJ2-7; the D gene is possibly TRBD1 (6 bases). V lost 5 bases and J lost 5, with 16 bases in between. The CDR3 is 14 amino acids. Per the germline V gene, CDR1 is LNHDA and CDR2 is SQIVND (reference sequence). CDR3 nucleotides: TGTGCCAGTAGTTTCCGACAGGCCCGGGACGAGCAGTACTTC. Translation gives CASSFRQARDEQYF.

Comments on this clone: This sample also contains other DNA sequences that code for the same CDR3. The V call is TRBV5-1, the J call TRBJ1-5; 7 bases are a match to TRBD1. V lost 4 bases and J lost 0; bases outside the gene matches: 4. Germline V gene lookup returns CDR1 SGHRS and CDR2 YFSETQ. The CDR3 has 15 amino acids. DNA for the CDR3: TGCGCCAGCAGCCCGGGGACAGTTAGCAATCAGCCCCAGCATTTT. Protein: CASSPGTVSNQPQHF.

In DNA, the CDR3 is TGTGCCATCAGCTCAACAGGACAACAAGCTTTCTTT. Protein sequence: CAISSTGQQAFF. The chain has TRBV10-3 and TRBJ1-1, with a weak D call TRBD1 (5 bases). V was shortened by 6 bases and J by 9 bases, with 14 bases between the two germline ends. Germline assignment: CDR1 ENHRY and CDR2 SYGVKD. CDR3 size: 12 residues.